A single T cell receptor (beta chain) is shown here with its context. This clonotype has at least ten counts. Its specific antigen is unknown. The input lacks base qualities; no much larger clone sits a single base away. This entry belongs to a study of T cells in Graves' hyperthyroidism and ophthalmopathy (dated by TCRdb to about 2019). For the study in its entirety: Peripheral blood samples were taken at initial diagnosis, before any treatment was given. TCR V-J signatures able to tell the groups apart were searched for in a discovery cohort of 90 to 100 patients, of whom approximately 40 had Graves' ophthalmopathy and under 65 had stable Graves' hyperthyroidism. Prospective prediction of ophthalmopathy was tested in an independent validation cohort consisting of under 20 hyperthyroidism patients and approximately 16 patients who later progressed to ophthalmopathy. The 100 or so discovery patients were divided at random into training and test sets in a 7:3 ratio. The study also compared thyroid tissue and blood T-cell repertoires from several Graves' hyperthyroidism patients. After sampling, hyperthyroidism patients received methimazole starting at 30 mg daily, and ophthalmopathy patients received high-dose intravenous methylprednisolone. According to the paper, TCR Vbeta CDR3 sequencing was carried out on some 130 peripheral blood samples, which came from under 50 ophthalmopathy, under 80 hyperthyroidism and about 17 progressor patients.

The TCR beta CDR3 regions were amplified from the RNA transcripts. The first round of RT-PCR for the TCR CDR3 was performed with the HTBI primer set and the Qiagen OneStep RT-PCR kit. Libraries were constructed in a second round of multiplex PCR, after which size selection and purification were carried out. The libraries were sequenced on an Illumina HiSeq2000 using paired-end 100 bp reads. Per the original workflow: SOAPnuke was used to process the raw data, throwing out any read that contained adapters or uncalled bases, had a mean Phred below 15, or lacked an exact constant-primer or identifier match. High-quality paired reads were merged using COPE v1.2.5, and each unique nucleotide sequence was defined as a clonotype. Clonotypes were aligned to IMGT TRBV, TRBD and TRBJ reference segments using MiTCR v1.1. The analysis included only V-J combinations with a frequency above 0.0001, which together covered around 99% of the repertoires. The TCS score was defined as F50 (clonal expansion) divided by E x V (chaos), with BLOSUM62-based TCRdist calculated between CDR3 peptides within each V-J. Welch's t-statistics and random forest reduced fewer than 600 V-J features to under 15, which were used in a naive Bayes classifier (R e1071). TCRdb trimmed the raw reads at Q25, called clones with MiXCR and kept productive beta chains. One record per CDR3 amino acid sequence lists the most common genes and DNA. Clone size and V and J calls follow TCRdb, not the original study. The sample table contains some 370,000 distinct CDR3 sequences; only one count was recorded for roughly 15% of them. The ten largest clones represent around 35% of the sample.

The CDR3 numbers 14 residues from cysteine through phenylalanine. Kept here is only the CDR3 DNA, which spans 42 bases and is read in frame from base 1. V is reduced by 7 bases and J by 3 bases, leaving a spacing of 16 bases between them. The CDR1 and CDR2 encoded by the germline V gene are SQVTM and ANQGSEA. What the research found in general, with its limitations: Blood samples also contained most of the expanded thyroid clonotypes (frequency above 0.001), which suggests that blood repertoires may reflect thyroid immune responses. In validation, the model predicted progression to ophthalmopathy with 55% to 71% sensitivity and roughly 72% specificity, a median of about six months before onset. A 13 V-J signature model separated ophthalmopathy from stable hyperthyroidism, with approximately 86% sensitivity and roughly 84% specificity in cross-validation and 80%/75% in testing. No statistical method was used to set the sample size in advance, and investigators knew the group allocation.

Hyperthyroidism patients were newly diagnosed, with disease duration under 2 months, and aged 18 to 65 years. Exclusion was applied to patients with uncontrolled infections, other autoimmune diseases, pregnancy or lactation. Diagnoses relied on clinical symptoms, serum thyroxine and TRAb, thyroid ultrasound and orbital computed tomography. For progressor patients, blood was drawn at the first diagnosis of hyperthyroidism, before any ophthalmopathy symptoms had appeared. PBMCs were separated from over 9 ml of fresh peripheral blood using Ficoll-Paque density gradient centrifugation. Patients classed as progressors first received a Graves' hyperthyroidism diagnosis and then went on to develop ophthalmopathy during follow-up. Trizol reagent was used to extract total RNA, and RNA quality was then checked on an Agilent 2100 Bioanalyzer.

The sample taken for sequencing was blood. Recombination joined TRBV29-1 with TRBJ2-1, with TRBD1 tentatively as D gene (5 bases match). The receptor was derived from a woman in her twenties or thirties with Graves' hyperthyroidism that later progressed to Graves' ophthalmopathy. The CDR3 protein sequence reads: CSGFTGGLYNEQFF. The DNA sequence is TGCAGCGGGTTCACAGGTGGGCTCTACAATGAGCAGTTCTTC.